The entry that follows covers one TCR beta chain sequence. Its matching antigen is unknown. Deletions cut 2 bases from V and 5 bases from J, with 6 bases between. Germline CDR1 and CDR2: SNHLY and FYNNEI. The CDR3 spans 12 residues. This entry comes from a study of blood T cells in healthy people across ages. Study results and caveats: Getting older went along with TCR beta diversity per million T cells dropping roughly linearly. Because donor CMV status was unknown, expanded clonotype changes were possibly confounded.

For the second PCR, which ran for roughly 6 to 12 cycles, a sample-barcoded 5' primer and a J-beta primer mix were used. One entry per CDR3 protein, called by TCRdb with MiXCR from the 5' RACE reads. The profile shows hundreds of thousands of distinct CDR3 sequences, under 25% of them singletons. The sequencing input was blood. The chain combines TRBV2 with TRBJ2-5, with D hard to call. This TCR was recovered from a man in his sixties or seventies in good health. DNA of the CDR3: TGTGCCAGCAGTGAAACATGGGAGACCCAGTACTTC. Encoded protein: CASSETWETQYF.